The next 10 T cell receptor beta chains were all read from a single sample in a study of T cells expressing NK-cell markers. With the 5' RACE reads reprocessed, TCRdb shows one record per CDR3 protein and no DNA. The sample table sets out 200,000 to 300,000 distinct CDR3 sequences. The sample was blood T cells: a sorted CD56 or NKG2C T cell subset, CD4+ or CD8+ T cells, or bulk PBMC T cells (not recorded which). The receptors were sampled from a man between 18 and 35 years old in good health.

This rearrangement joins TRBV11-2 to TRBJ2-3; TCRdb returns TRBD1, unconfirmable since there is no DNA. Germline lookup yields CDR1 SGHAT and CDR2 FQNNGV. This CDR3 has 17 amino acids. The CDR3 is CASSASGGIGSTDTQYF.

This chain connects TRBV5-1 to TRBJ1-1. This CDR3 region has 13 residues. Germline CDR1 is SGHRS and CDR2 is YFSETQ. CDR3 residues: CASSWGTDTEAFF.

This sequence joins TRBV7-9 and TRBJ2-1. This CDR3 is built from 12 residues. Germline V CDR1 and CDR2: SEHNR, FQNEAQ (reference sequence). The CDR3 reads CASSPVLNEQFF.

This chain's CDR3 is CASSSGTSGRPLETQYF. The gene calls are TRBV5-1 and TRBJ2-5; lacking DNA, the TRBD2 call made by TCRdb goes unchecked. The CDR3 is 17 residues long. Germline loops: CDR1 SGHRS, CDR2 YFSETQ.

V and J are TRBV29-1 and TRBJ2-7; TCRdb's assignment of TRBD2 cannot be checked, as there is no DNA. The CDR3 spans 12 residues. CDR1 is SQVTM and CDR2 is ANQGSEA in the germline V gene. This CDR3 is CSVEGLSYEQYF.

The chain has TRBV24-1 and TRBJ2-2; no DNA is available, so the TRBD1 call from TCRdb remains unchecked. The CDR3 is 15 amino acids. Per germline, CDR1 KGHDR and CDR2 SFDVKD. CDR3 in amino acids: CATSGGTGPTGELFF.

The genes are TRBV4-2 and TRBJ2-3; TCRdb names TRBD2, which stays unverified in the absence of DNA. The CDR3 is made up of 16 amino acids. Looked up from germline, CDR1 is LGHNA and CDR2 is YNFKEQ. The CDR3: CASSQRTSGSTDTQYF.

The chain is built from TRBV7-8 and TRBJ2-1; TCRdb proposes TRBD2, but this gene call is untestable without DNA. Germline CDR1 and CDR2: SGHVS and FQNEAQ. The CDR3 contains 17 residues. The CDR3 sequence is CASSLAGGRTLSNEQFF.

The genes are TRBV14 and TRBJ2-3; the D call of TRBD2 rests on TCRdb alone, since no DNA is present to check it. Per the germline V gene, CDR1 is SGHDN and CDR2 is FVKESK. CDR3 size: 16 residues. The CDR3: CASSSYEEGRRATQYF.

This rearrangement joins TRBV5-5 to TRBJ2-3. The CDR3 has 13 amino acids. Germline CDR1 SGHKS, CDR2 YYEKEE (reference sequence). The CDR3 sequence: CASSLLAPDTQYF.